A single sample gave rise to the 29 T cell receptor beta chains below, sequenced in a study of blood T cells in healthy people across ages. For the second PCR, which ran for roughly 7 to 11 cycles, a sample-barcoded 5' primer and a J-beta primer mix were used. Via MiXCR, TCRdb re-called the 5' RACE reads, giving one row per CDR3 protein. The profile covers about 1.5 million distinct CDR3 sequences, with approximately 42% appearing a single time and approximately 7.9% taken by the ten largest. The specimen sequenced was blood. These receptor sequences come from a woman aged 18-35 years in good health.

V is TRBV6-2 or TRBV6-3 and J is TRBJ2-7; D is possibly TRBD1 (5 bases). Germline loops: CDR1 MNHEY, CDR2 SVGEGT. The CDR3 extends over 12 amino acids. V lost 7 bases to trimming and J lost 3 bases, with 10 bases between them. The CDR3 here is CASNDRLYEQYF. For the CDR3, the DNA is TGTGCCAGCAATGACAGACTCTACGAGCAGTACTTC.

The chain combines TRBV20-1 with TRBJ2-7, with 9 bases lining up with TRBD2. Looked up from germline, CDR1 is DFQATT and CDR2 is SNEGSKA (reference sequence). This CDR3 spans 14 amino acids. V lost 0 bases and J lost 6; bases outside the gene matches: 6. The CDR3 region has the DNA TGCAGTGCTAGAGATTTGGCTAGCGGGATCGAGCAGTACTTC. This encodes CSARDLASGIEQYF.

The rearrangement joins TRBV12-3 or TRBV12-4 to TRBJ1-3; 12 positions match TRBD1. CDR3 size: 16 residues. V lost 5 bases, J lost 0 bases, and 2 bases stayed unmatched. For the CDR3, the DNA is TGTGCCAGCAGTACGGGACAGGGGGCCTCTGGAAACACCATATATTTT. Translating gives CASSTGQGASGNTIYF.

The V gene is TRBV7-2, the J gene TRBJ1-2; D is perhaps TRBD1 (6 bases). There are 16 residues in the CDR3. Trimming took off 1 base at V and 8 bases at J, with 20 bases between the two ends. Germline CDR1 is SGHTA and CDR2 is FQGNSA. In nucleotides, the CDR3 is TGTGCCAGCAGCTTAGTCCCCCCCAGGGGTAATAGGGGCTACACCTTC. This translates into CASSLVPPRGNRGYTF. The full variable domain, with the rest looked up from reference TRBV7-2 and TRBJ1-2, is GAGVSQSPSNKVTEKGKDVELRCDPISGHTALYWYRQSLGQGLEFLIYFQGNSAPDKSGLPSDRFSAERTGGSVSTLTIQRTQQEDSAVYLCASSLVPPRGNRGYTFGSGTRLTVV.

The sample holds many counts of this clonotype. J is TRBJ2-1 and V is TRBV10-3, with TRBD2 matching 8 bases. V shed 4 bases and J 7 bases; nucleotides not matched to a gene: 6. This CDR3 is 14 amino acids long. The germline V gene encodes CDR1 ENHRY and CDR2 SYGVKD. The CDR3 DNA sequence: TGTGCCATCAGTGGAAGCGGGGGTGTGAATGAGCAGTTCTTC. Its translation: CAISGSGGVNEQFF.

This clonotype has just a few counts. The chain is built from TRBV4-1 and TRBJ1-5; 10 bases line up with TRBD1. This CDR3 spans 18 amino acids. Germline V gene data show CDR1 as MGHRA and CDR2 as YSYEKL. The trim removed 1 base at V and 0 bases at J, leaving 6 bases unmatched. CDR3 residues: CASSQGTGGYYSNQPQHF. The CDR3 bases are TGCGCCAGCAGCCAAGGGACAGGGGGGTATTATAGCAATCAGCCCCAGCATTTT.

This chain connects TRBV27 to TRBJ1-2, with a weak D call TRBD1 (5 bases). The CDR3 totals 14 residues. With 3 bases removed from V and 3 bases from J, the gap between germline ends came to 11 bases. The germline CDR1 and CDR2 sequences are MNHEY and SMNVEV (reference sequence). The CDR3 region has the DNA TGTGCCAGCAGTTTGCGGTGGGGGGACTATGGCTACACCTTC. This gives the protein CASSLRWGDYGYTF.

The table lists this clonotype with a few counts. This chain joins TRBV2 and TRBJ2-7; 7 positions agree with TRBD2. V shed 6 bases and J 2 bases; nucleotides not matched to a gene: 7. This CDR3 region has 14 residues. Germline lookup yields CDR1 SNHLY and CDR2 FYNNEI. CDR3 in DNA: TGTGCCAGCAGAAGAACAGCGGGACCCTACGAGCAGTACTTC. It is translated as CASRRTAGPYEQYF.

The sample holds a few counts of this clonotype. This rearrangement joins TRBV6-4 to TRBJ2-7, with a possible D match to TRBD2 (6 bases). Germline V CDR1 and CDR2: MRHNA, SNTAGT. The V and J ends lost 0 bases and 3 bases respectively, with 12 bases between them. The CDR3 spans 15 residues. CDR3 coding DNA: TGTGCCAGCAGTGACTCGATCGGACTAAGCTACGAGCAGTACTTC. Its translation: CASSDSIGLSYEQYF.

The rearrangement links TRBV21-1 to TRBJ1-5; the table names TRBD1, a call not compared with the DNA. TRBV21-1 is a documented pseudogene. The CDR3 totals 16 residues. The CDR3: CASSKVSLRGGRPQHF. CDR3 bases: TGTGCCAGCAGCAAAGTGTCCCTCAGAGGCGGTCGGCCCCAGCATTTT.

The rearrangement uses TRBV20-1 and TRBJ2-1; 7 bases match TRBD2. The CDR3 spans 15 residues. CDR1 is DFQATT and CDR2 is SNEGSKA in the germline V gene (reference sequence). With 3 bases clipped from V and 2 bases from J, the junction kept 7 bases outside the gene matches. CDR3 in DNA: TGCAGTGCTAGCAACGGACTAGTCCCCTACAATGAGCAGTTCTTC. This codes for CSASNGLVPYNEQFF.

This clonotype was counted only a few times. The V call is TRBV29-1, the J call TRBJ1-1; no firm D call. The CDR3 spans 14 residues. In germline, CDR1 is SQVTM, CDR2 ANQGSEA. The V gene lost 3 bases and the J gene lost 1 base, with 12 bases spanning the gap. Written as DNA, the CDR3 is TGCAGCGTTGACAGAAGCGGGCAGAACACTGAAGCTTTCTTT. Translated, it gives CSVDRSGQNTEAFF.

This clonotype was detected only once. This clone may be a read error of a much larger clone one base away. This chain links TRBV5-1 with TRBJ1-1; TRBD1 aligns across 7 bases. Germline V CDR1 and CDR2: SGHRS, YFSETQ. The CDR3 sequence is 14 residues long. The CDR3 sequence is CVSSGGTANTEAFF. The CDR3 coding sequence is TGCGTCAGCAGCGGCGGGACAGCGAACACTGAAGCTTTCTTT. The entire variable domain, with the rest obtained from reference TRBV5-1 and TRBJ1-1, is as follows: KAGVTQTPRYLIKTRGQQVTLSCSPISGHRSVSWYQQTPGQGLQFLFEYFSETQRNKGNFPGRFSGRQFSNSRSEMNVSTLELGDSALYLCVSSGGTANTEAFFGQGTRLTVV.

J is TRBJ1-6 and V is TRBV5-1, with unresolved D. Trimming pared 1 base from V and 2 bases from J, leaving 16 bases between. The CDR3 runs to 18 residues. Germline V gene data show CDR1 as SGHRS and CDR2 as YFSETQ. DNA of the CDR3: TGCGCCAGCAGCTTGTCGAAGTTAAGATCGACCTATAATTCACCCCTCCACTTT. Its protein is CASSLSKLRSTYNSPLHF.

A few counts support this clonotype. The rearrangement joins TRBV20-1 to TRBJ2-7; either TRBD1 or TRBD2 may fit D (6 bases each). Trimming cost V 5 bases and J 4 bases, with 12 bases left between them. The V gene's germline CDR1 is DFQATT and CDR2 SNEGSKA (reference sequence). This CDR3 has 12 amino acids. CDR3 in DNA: TGCAGTGCTGCGGGGACATCATACGAGCAGTACTTC. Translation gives CSAAGTSYEQYF.

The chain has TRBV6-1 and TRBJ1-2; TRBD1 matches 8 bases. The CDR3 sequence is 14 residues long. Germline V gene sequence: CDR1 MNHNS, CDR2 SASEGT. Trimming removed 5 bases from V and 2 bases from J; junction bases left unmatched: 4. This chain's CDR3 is CASSLQGENYGYTF. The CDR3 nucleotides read TGTGCCAGCAGTCTACAGGGGGAGAACTATGGCTACACCTTC.

The CDR3 DNA sequence: TGTGCCACCAGCAGTTGGCCAGTCACGTACTTC. The encoded protein is CATSSWPVTYF. The chain uses TRBV15 and TRBJ2-5, with unresolved D. CDR3 length: 11 residues. CDR1 and CDR2 from the germline V gene are LNHNV and YYDKDF (reference sequence). V was trimmed by 3 bases and J by 13 bases, leaving 12 bases between them.

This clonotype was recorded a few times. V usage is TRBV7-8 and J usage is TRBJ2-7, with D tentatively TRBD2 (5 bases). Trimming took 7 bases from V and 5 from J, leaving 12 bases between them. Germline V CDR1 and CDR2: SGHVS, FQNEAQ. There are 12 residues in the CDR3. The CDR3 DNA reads TGTGCCAGCACTAAAGTCGGGGACGAGCAGTACTTC. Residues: CASTKVGDEQYF.

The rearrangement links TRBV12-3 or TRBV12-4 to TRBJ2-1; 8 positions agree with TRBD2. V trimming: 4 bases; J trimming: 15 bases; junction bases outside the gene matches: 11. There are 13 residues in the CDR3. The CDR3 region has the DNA TGTGCCAGCAGTTCGTTAACTAGCGGTATTGCGTTCTTC. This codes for CASSSLTSGIAFF.

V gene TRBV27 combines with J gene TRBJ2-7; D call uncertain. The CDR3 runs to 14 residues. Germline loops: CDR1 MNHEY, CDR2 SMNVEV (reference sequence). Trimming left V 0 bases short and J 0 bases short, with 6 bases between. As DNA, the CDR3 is TGTGCCAGCAGTTTATCGAAAACCTCCTACGAGCAGTACTTC. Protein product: CASSLSKTSYEQYF.

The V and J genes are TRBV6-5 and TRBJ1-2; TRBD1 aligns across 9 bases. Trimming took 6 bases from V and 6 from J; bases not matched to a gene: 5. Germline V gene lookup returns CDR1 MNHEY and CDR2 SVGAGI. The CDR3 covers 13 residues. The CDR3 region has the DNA TGTGCCAGCAGCTCCGGGACAGGGAATGGCTACACCTTC. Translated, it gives CASSSGTGNGYTF.

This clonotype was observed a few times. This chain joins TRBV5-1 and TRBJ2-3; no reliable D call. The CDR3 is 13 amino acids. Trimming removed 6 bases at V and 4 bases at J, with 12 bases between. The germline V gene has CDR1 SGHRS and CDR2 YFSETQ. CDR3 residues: CASIPPTADTQYF. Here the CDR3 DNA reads TGCGCCAGCATCCCCCCAACGGCAGATACGCAGTATTTT.

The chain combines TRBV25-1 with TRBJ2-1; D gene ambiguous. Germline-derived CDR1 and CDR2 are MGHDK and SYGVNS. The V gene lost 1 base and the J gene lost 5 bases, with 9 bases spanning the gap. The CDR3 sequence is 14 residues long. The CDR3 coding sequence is TGTGCCAGCAGTGAATTTGGCCCCCACAATGAGCAGTTCTTC. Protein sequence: CASSEFGPHNEQFF.

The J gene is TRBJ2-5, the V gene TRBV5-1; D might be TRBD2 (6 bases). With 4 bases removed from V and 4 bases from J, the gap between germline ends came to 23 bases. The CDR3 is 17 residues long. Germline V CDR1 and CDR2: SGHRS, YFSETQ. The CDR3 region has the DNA TGCGCCAGCAGCCCGGCTGGCCGGACTACATACCCAGAGACCCAGTACTTC. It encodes CASSPAGRTTYPETQYF.

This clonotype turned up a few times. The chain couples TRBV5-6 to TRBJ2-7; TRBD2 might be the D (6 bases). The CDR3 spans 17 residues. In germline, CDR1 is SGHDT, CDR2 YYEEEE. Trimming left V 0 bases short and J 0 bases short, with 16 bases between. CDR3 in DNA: TGTGCCAGCAGCTTGGCCGGTAGCGGACATAGCTCCTACGAGCAGTACTTC. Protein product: CASSLAGSGHSSYEQYF.

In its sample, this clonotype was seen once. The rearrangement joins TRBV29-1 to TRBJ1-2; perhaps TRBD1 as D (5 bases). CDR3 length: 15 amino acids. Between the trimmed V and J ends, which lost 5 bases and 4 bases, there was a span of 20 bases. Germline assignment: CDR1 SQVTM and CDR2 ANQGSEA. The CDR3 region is CSVKAPGAEGYGYTF. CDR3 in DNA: TGCAGCGTTAAGGCCCCCGGGGCGGAAGGCTATGGCTACACCTTC.

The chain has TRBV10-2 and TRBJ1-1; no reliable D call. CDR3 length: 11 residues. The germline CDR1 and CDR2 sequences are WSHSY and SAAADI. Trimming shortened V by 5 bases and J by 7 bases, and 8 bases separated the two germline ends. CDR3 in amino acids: CASSWKGEAFF. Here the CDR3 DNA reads TGCGCCAGCAGTTGGAAGGGTGAAGCTTTCTTT.

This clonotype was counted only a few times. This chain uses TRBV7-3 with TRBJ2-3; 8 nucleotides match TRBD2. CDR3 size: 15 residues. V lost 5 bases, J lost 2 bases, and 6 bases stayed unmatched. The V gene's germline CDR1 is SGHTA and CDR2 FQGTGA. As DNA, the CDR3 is TGTGCCAGCAGCGCGACGGGGGGGCACACAGATACGCAGTATTTT. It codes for CASSATGGHTDTQYF.

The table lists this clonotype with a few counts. CDR3 sequence reads: CASCSRREDQETQYF. In DNA, the CDR3 is TGTGCCAGCTGCTCCCGGCGGGAGGACCAAGAGACCCAGTACTTC. The chain combines TRBV7-4 with TRBJ2-5, with 8 bases fitting TRBD2. The CDR3 is 15 amino acids. With 8 bases clipped from V and 0 bases from J, the junction kept 8 bases outside the gene matches. Germline-derived CDR1 and CDR2 are SGHVT and SQSDAQ.